This TCR beta chain is from a study of blood T cell repertoires in COVID-19. Study at large: The study drew acute and convalescent COVID-19 samples from the United States, Italy and Spain.

V was clipped by 2 bases and J by 0 bases; unmatched bases: 4. This CDR3 comprises 15 residues. CDR1 LGHNA and CDR2 YSLEER come from the germline V gene. As originally analysed: Amplifying reference gene primers gave estimates of nucleated cell counts. This table comes from immunoSEQ multiplex PCR, and its TCRdb copy is limited to in-frame clones, with some not included. V, J and clone size are taken as reported in that table, and D and trimming were inferred from the DNA itself. This sample has hundreds of thousands of clones, with around 88% found just once. The chain employs TRBV4-3 and TRBJ2-7; 7 bases agree with TRBD2. The receptor's source is a woman in her 30s with COVID-19, enrolled during active disease. Sequences were obtained from peripheral blood. The CDR3 nucleotides are TGCGCCAGCAGCCAACTAGCGGTAAGCTCCTACGAGCAGTACGTC. Translated: CASSQLAVSSYEQYV.